A single T cell receptor beta chain is shown here with its context. Its antigen remains unidentified. All patients were untreated before thyroid surgery. Germline CDR1 is MGHRA and CDR2 is YSYEKL. V was cut by 1 base and J by 7 bases, with 24 bases left in between. This CDR3 has 18 amino acids. These data originate in a study of metastatic and nonmetastatic thyroid tumors. Study-wide background: Both malignant and benign thyroid patients supplied peripheral blood and tumor or nodule tissue samples, across which the repertoires of these patients were then compared.

Original processing methods: The distant-metastasis classifier for papillary thyroid cancer was built from CDR3 differences across clinicopathological groups. TCRdb re-analyzed the PCR reads through MiXCR. TCRdb, rather than the study authors, made the V and J calls. This table has over 30,000 clones, 15% to 20% appearing once. Study results and limitations: In blood and tumor, TCR beta diversity was reportedly significantly higher in malignant thyroid tumors than in benign nodules.

Specimen: blood. This TCR came from a male donor with papillary thyroid cancer or a benign thyroid nodule (not recorded which). Some clones in this sample may be carry-over from other donors' samples. The chain carries TRBV4-1 and TRBJ2-3; the D gene is possibly TRBD2 (7 bases). The CDR3 nucleotides read TGCGCCAGCAGCCAAGGGGAGATCGCGGGGGCCCTTTTAAATACGCAGTATTTT. Translating gives CASSQGEIAGALLNTQYF.